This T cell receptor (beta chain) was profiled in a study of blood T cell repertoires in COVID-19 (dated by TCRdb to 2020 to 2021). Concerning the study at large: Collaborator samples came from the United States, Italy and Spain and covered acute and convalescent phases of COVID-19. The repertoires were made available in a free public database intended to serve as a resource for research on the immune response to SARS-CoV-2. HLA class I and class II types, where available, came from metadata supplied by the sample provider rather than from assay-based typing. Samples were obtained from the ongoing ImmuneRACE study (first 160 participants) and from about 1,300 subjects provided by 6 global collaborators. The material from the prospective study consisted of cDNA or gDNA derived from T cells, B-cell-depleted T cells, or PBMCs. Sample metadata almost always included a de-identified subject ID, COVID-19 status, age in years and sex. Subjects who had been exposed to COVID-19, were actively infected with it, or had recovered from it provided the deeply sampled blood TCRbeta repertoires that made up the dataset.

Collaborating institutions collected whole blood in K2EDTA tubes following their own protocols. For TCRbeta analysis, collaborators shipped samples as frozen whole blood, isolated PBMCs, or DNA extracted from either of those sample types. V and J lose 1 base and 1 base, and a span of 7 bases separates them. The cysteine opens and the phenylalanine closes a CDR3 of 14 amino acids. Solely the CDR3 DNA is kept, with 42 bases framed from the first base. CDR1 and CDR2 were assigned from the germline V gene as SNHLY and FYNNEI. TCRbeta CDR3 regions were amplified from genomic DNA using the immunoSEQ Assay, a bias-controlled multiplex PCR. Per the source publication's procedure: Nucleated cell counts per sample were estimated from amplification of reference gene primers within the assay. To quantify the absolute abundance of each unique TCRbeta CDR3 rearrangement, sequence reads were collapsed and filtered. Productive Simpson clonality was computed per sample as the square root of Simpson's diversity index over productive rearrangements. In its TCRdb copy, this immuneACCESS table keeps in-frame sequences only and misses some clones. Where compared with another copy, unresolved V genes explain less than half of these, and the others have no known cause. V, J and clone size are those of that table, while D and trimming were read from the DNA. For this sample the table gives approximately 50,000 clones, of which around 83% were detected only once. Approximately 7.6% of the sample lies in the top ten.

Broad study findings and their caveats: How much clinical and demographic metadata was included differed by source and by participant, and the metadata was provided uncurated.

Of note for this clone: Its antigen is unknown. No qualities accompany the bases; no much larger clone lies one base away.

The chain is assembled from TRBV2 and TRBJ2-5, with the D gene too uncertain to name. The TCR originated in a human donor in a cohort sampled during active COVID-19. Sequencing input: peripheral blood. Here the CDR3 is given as CASSEEVSQETQYF. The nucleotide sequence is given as TGTGCCAGCAGTGAAGAAGTCAGCCAAGAGACCCAGTACTTC.